These 8 T cell receptor beta chains were all obtained from the same sample, sequenced in a study of CD8 T cells in ankylosing spondylitis. TCRdb independently ran MiXCR on the 5' RACE reads; one entry per CDR3 protein. The repertoire includes hundreds of thousands of distinct CDR3 sequences, 30% to 35% of them detected once, and around 4% sits in the top ten. The sequenced material came from blood, either unsorted or a sorted T cell fraction (not recorded which). Receptor source: a male donor with ankylosing spondylitis or in good health (not recorded which).

The chain combines TRBV27 with TRBJ2-1; no firm D call. V gave up 0 bases and J gave up 6 bases, with 6 bases separating them. There are 13 residues in the CDR3. Germline V gives CDR1 MNHEY, CDR2 SMNVEV (reference sequence). The CDR3: CASSLSAANEQFF. CDR3 DNA: TGTGCCAGCAGTTTATCGGCGGCCAATGAGCAGTTCTTC.

The gene calls are TRBV4-1 and TRBJ2-3, with D maybe TRBD2 (7 bases). V lost 4 bases, J lost 2 bases, and 19 bases lay in between. Germline V gives CDR1 MGHRA, CDR2 YSYEKL. The CDR3 has 17 residues. The DNA of the CDR3 is TGCGCCAGCAGCCCATGGGGCGGGGGCCCTTCCACAGATACGCAGTATTTT. Its protein is CASSPWGGGPSTDTQYF.

The rearrangement joins TRBV20-1 to TRBJ1-1, with D tentatively TRBD1 (6 bases). V was shortened by 0 bases and J by 10 bases, with 12 bases between the two germline ends. The CDR3 extends over 12 amino acids. In germline, CDR1 is DFQATT, CDR2 SNEGSKA (reference sequence). This CDR3 reads CSARDPGQGAFF. CDR3 coding DNA: TGCAGTGCTAGAGATCCGGGACAAGGAGCTTTCTTT.

This clonotype has a handful of counts. This sequence joins TRBV29-1 and TRBJ2-1; 7 bases fit TRBD2. The CDR3 runs 14 residues. Looked up from germline, CDR1 is SQVTM and CDR2 is ANQGSEA. The V segment lost 4 bases and the J segment 4 bases; nucleotides outside the gene matches: 7. The CDR3 DNA sequence: TGCAGCGTTGTTGCGGGGGAAAATTACAATGAGCAGTTCTTC. Its translation: CSVVAGENYNEQFF.

The rearrangement uses TRBV27 and TRBJ2-6; 9 bases line up with TRBD1. Germline assignment: CDR1 MNHEY and CDR2 SMNVEV (reference sequence). The CDR3 has 17 amino acids. J lost 13 bases, V lost 3 bases, and 16 bases had no gene match. The CDR3 loop reads CASSFLDRGSGYGVLTF. In DNA form, the CDR3 reads TGTGCCAGCAGTTTCTTGGACAGGGGCTCGGGGTATGGTGTCCTGACTTTC.

Many counts were recorded for this clonotype. The rearrangement joins TRBV6-5 to TRBJ2-7; D gene unclear. The germline V gene has CDR1 MNHEY and CDR2 SVGAGI. V was trimmed by 4 bases and J by 2 bases, leaving 9 bases between them. CDR3 length: 13 residues. Here the CDR3 reads CASSSTEAYEQYF. The CDR3 coding sequence is TGTGCCAGCAGTTCCACAGAGGCCTACGAGCAGTACTTC.

The rearrangement joins TRBV20-1 to TRBJ2-5; either TRBD1 or TRBD2 may fit D (5 bases each). This CDR3 contains 14 residues. CDR1 DFQATT and CDR2 SNEGSKA come from the germline V gene (reference sequence). Trimming left V 6 bases short and J 4 bases short, with 18 bases between. The CDR3 protein is CSAVDPGTRETQYF. CDR3 DNA sequence: TGCAGTGCCGTAGACCCGGGGACGCGAGAGACCCAGTACTTC.

This clonotype came up a few times. V gene TRBV20-1 combines with J gene TRBJ2-5; a possible D gene is TRBD2 (7 bases). Per germline, CDR1 DFQATT and CDR2 SNEGSKA (reference sequence). Trimming shortened V by 1 base and J by 4 bases, and 13 bases separated the two germline ends. This CDR3 is built from 14 residues. CDR3 DNA sequence: TGCAGTGCTAGAGGGAGTCGGGGGGCAGAGACCCAGTACTTC. Protein product: CSARGSRGAETQYF.